The rows below give T cell receptor beta chains drawn from one sample of a study of blood T cells in healthy people across ages. A single record per CDR3 protein comes from TCRdb applying MiXCR to the 5' RACE reads. The sample includes 800,000 to 950,000 distinct CDR3 sequences, approximately 32% seen only once; the top ten take roughly 10%. These data were also reused for a study on T cells of mothers and their children.

The specimen was blood. Receptors were obtained from a woman between 40 and 50 years old in good health. Both conserved end residues are trimmed from each CDR3.

J gene | V gene | CDR3 protein
TRBJ2-7 | TRBV29-1 | SHQGLDYEQY
TRBJ2-5 | TRBV6-6 | ASSYTETQY
TRBJ2-4 | TRBV12-3/TRBV12-4 | ASSRGEGLNIQY
TRBJ2-5 | TRBV7-8 | ASSLAWGQETQY
TRBJ1-1 | TRBV6-5 | ASSYSAANTEAF
TRBJ1-1 | TRBV27 | ATRYNARGNEAF
TRBJ2-5 | TRBV6-2/TRBV6-3 | ATSPGTSGINEQY
TRBJ2-1 | TRBV30 | ARRRESSYDEQF
TRBJ1-2 | TRBV20-1 | SVREGLYYGYT
TRBJ1-1 | TRBV28 | ASSNRRGAF
TRBJ2-1 | TRBV10-3 | AISVGIGSNEQF
TRBJ2-7 | TRBV28 | ASIGDSYEQY
TRBJ2-1 | TRBV7-9 | ASSFTLTGSYNEQF
TRBJ1-1 | TRBV12-3/TRBV12-4 | ASSQTGVNTEAF
TRBJ1-1 | TRBV13 | ASSLGGVAEAF
TRBJ2-1 | TRBV6-6 | ASSYYDEQF
TRBJ2-1 | TRBV20-1 | SASVDAQNEQF
TRBJ2-7 | TRBV6-2/TRBV6-3 | ASSYSSGTYEQY
TRBJ2-7 | TRBV29-1 | SVEGTGGGYEQY
TRBJ2-7 | TRBV14 | ASSYRRDRPIYEQY
TRBJ2-5 | TRBV6-2/TRBV6-3 | ASRDTGVETQY
- | TRBV6-5 | ASSYGVGHPYEQY
TRBJ1-6 | TRBV5-1 | ASSENAGTGNSPLH
- | TRBV20-1 | SARRGGSYNEQY
TRBJ1-6 | TRBV9 | ASSVGGSSYNSPLH
TRBJ2-3 | TRBV2 | ASRLSTGATDTQY
TRBJ1-4 | TRBV7-2 | ASSLNRGATNEKLF
TRBJ2-7 | TRBV18 | ASSPPSGQSYEQY
TRBJ1-1 | TRBV13 | ASSVTGVTEAF
TRBJ2-5 | TRBV27 | ASSLSGGRRETQY
TRBJ1-1 | TRBV7-2 | ASSSGQGPTEAF
TRBJ1-1 | TRBV6-4 | ASSDSRDTSTEAF
TRBJ2-6 | TRBV7-3 | ASSPQIRGLRSGANALT
TRBJ1-5 | TRBV7-2 | ASSSRQGSDQPQH
TRBJ1-4 | TRBV5-1 | ASSPAGANEKLF
TRBJ2-7 | TRBV5-1 | ASSFRALGSYEQY
TRBJ1-2 | TRBV3-1 | ASSPRPTGPHGYT
TRBJ2-1 | TRBV15 | ATSRSGQPTHNEQF
TRBJ1-5 | TRBV5-1 | ASSPTGIGNQPQH
TRBJ1-4 | TRBV20-1 | SVPTGEGEKLF
TRBJ2-5 | TRBV7-3 | ASSLRGLPAETQY
TRBJ2-3 | TRBV7-2 | ASSLDRRTQY
TRBJ2-7 | TRBV15 | ATSRGKPGPYEQY
TRBJ2-3 | TRBV9 | ASSVGALARTDTQY
TRBJ2-2 | TRBV12-5 | ASGFSTGAYTGELF
TRBJ2-1 | TRBV18 | ASSPPGRRVEQF
TRBJ2-4 | TRBV27 | ASSVTRDTNIQY
TRBJ2-5 | TRBV12-3/TRBV12-4 | ASSIGTLQETQY
TRBJ2-7 | TRBV7-9 | ASSPEGGSYEQY
TRBJ1-4 | TRBV12-3/TRBV12-4 | ASSLQGIREKLF